This record looks at one TCR beta chain sequence and its context. Its antigen is not known. V was clipped by 6 bases and J by 5 bases; unmatched bases: 8. The CDR3 has 14 amino acids. The germline V gene has CDR1 SGHRS and CDR2 YFSETQ. With 60 Vbeta and 13 Jbeta primers, the PCR was carried out. The data were produced by immunoSEQ multiplex PCR, yet TCRdb's version contains in-frame clones alone and is incomplete. This sample carries fewer than 250,000 clones, over 80% of them seen once, and the ten largest clones take approximately 6%. These data belong to a study of cytomegalovirus exposure and HLA in healthy donors. Study-level points and caveats: Reports state that TCR beta sequences accurately predicted most subjects' HLA-A and HLA-B alleles.

The specimen was PBMCs. The source of this sequence is a man aged 40-49 years in good health and CMV-seropositive. The chain couples TRBV5-1 to TRBJ2-1, with 7 bases aligning to TRBD2. CDR3 in amino acids: CASTPLAVDNEQFF. CDR3 nucleotide sequence: TGCGCCAGCACTCCCCTAGCGGTGGACAATGAGCAGTTCTTC.